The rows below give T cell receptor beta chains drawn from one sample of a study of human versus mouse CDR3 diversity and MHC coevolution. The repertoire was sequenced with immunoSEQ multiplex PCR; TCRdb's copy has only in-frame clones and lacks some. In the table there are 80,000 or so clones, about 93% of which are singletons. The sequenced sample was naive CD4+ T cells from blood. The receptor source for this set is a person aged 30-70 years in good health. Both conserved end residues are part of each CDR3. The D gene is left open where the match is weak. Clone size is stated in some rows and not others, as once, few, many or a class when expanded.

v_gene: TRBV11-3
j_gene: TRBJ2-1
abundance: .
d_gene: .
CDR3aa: CASSLGRGGLGNEQFF
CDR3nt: TGTGCCAGCAGCTTAGGAAGGGGGGGCCTCGGGAATGAGCAGTTCTTC

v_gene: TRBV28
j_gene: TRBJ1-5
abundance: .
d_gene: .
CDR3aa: CASTRVNNQPQHF
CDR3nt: TGTGCCAGTACCAGGGTAAACAATCAGCCCCAGCATTTT

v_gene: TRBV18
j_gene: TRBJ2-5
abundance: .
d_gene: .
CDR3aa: CASSPPGLYQETQYF
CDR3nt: TGTGCCAGCTCACCTCCGGGACTCTACCAAGAGACCCAGTACTTC

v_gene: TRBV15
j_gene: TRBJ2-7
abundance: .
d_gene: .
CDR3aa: CATSLENSYEQYF
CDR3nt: TGTGCCACCAGTTTAGAGAACTCCTACGAGCAGTACTTC

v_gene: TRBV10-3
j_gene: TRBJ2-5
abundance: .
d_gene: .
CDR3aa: CAISTVPGETQYF
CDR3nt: TGTGCCATCAGTACAGTCCCGGGGGAGACCCAGTACTTC

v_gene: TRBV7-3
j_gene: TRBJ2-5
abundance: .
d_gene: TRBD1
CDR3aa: CASSPGDRGQETQYF
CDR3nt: TGTGCCAGCAGCCCAGGGGACAGGGGACAAGAGACCCAGTACTTC

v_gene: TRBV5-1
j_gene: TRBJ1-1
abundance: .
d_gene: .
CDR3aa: CASSLVDSEAFF
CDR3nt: TGCGCCAGCAGCTTGGTGGACAGTGAAGCTTTCTTT

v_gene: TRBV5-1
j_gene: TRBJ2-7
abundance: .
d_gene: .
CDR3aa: CASSPAYEQYF
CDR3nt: TGCGCCAGCAGTCCAGCCTACGAGCAGTACTTC

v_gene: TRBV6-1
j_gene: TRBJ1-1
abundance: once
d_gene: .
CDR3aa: CASAAGVYAFF
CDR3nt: TGTGCCAGCGCCGCGGGGGTGTATGCTTTCTTT

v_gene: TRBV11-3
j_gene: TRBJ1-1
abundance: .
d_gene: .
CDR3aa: CASSSGWRTEAFF
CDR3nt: TGTGCCAGCAGTTCAGGGTGGAGAACTGAAGCTTTCTTT

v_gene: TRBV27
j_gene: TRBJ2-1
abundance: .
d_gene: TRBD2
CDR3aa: CASSVLAGVSYNEQFF
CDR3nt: TGTGCCAGCAGTGTACTAGCGGGAGTTTCCTACAATGAGCAGTTCTTC

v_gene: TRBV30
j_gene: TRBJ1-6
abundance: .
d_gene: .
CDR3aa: CAFSGGRDSPLHF
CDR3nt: TGTGCCTTCTCCGGGGGTCGTGATTCACCCCTCCACTTT

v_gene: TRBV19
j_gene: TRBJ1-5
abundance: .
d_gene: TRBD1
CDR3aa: CASSIGTGPEPQHF
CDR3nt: TGTGCCAGTAGTATAGGGACAGGGCCCGAGCCCCAGCATTTT

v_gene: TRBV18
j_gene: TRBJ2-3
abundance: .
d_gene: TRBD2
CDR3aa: CASSPRVAGVGTDTQYF
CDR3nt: TGTGCCAGCTCACCACGGGTAGCGGGAGTCGGCACAGATACGCAGTATTTT

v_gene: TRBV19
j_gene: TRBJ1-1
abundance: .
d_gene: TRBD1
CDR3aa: CASWTSGRQGGTEAFF
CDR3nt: TGTGCCAGTTGGACCTCTGGGAGACAGGGGGGCACTGAAGCTTTCTTT

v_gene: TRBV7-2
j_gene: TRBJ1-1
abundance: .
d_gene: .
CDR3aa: CASSLTGNTEAFF
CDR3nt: TGTGCCAGCAGCTTAACAGGGAACACTGAAGCTTTCTTT

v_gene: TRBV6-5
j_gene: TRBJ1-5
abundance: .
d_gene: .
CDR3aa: CASSSTGGASNQPQHF
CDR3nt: TGTGCCAGCAGTTCCACGGGGGGGGCGAGCAATCAGCCCCAGCATTTT

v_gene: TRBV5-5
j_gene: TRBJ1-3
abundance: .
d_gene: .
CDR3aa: CASSLGTGSSGNTIYF
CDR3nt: TGTGCCAGCAGCTTGGGAACAGGGTCGTCTGGAAACACCATATATTTT

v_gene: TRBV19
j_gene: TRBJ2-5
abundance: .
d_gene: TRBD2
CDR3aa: CASSIVFSGSSGETQYF
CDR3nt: TGTGCCAGTAGTATTGTGTTTAGCGGGAGCTCCGGAGAGACCCAGTACTTC

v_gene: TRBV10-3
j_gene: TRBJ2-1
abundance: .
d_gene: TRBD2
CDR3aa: CASAGDGSYNEQFF
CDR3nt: TGTGCCTCGGCGGGAGATGGGTCCTACAATGAGCAGTTCTTC

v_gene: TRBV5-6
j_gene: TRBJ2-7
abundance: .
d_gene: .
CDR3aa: CASSLGTSGAYEQYF
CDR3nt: TGTGCCAGCAGCCTAGGTACTAGTGGTGCCTACGAGCAGTACTTC

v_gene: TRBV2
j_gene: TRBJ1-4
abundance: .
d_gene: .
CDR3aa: CASSARGTEKLFF
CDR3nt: TGTGCCAGCAGTGCCCGGGGGACGGAAAAACTGTTTTTT

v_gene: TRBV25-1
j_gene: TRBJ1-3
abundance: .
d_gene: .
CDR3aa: CASSDSRGAFGNTIYF
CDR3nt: TGTGCCAGCAGTGACAGCCGGGGGGCATTTGGAAACACCATATATTTT

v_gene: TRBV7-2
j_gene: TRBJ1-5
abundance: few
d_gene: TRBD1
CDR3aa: CASSLGQGASQPQHF
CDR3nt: TGTGCCAGCAGCTTGGGACAGGGGGCGTCGCAGCCCCAGCATTTT

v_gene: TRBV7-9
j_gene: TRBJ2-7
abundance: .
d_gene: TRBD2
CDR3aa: CASHSGGTSGYEQYF
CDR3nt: TGTGCCAGTCACTCAGGGGGGACTAGCGGCTACGAGCAGTACTTC

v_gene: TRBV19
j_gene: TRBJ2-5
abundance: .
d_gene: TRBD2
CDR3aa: CASSIIAGETQYF
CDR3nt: TGTGCCAGTAGTATAATAGCGGGAGAGACCCAGTACTTC

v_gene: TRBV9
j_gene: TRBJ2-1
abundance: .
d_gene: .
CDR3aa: CASSADDSFNEQFF
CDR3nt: TGTGCCAGCAGCGCCGATGACAGTTTCAATGAGCAGTTCTTC

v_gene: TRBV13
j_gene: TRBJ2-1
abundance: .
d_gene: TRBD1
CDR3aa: CASSADRVRQFF
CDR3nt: TGTGCCAGCAGCGCCGACAGGGTACGGCAGTTCTTC

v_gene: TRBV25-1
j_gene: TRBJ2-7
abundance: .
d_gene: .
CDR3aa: CASRTTDLVSEQYF
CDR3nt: TGTGCCAGCAGAACGACAGACTTAGTGAGCGAGCAGTACTTC

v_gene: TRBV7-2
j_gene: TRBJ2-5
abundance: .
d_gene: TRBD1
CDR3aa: CASSLGDRGSETQYF
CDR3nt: TGTGCCAGCAGCTTGGGGGACAGGGGGTCAGAGACCCAGTACTTC

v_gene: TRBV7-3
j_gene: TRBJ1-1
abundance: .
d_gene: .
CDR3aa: CASSLIRGWNTEAFF
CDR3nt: TGTGCCAGCAGCTTAATCAGGGGTTGGAACACTGAAGCTTTCTTT

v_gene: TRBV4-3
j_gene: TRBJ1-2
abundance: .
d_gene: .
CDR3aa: CASSQTGTYGYTF
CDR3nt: TGCGCCAGCAGCCAGACCGGGACATATGGCTACACCTTC

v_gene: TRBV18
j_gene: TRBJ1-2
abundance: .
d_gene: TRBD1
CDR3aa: CASSLQGQGDGYTF
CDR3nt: TGTGCCAGCTCACTACAGGGACAGGGAGATGGCTACACCTTC

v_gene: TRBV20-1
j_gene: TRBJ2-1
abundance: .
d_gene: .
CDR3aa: CSARRTDEQFF
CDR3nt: TGCAGTGCTAGGCGGACAGATGAGCAGTTCTTC

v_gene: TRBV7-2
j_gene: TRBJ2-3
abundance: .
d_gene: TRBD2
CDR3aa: CASSLVGLAGATDTQYF
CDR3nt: TGTGCCAGCAGCTTGGTTGGACTAGCGGGGGCCACAGATACGCAGTATTTT

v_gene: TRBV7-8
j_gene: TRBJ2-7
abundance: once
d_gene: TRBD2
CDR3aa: CATQPTGGLEQYF
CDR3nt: TGTGCCACCCAACCAACGGGGGGGCTCGAGCAGTACTTC

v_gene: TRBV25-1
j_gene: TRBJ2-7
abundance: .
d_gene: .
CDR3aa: CASSHVGGYEQYF
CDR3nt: TGTGCCAGCAGCCACGTCGGGGGTTACGAGCAGTACTTC

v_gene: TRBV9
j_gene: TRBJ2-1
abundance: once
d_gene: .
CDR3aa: CASSGGGSSNEQFF
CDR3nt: TGTGCCAGCTCGGGGGGCGGGAGTAGTAATGAGCAGTTCTTC

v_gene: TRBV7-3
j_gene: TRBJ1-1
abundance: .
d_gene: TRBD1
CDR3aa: CASSLTRTGSEAFF
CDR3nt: TGTGCCAGCAGCTTAACCCGGACAGGGTCTGAAGCTTTCTTT

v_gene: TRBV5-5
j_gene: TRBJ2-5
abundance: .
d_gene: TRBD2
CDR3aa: CASSLLASGFQETQYF
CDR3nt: TGTGCCAGCAGCTTGCTCGCTAGCGGGTTTCAAGAGACCCAGTACTTC

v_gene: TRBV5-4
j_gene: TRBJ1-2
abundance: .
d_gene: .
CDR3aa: CASSFGLPGYGYTF
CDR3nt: TGTGCCAGCAGCTTCGGCCTCCCGGGTTATGGCTACACCTTC

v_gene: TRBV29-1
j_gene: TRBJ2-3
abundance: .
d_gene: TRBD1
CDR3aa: CSADRGDTDTQYF
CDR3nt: TGCAGCGCGGACAGGGGGGACACAGATACGCAGTATTTT

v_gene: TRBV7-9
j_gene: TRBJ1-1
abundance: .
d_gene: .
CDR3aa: CASSSARGEAFF
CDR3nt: TGTGCCAGCAGCTCGGCCCGAGGTGAAGCTTTCTTT

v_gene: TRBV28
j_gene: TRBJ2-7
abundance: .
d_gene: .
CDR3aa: CASSSIPGLRQQYF
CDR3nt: TGTGCCAGCAGTTCAATTCCGGGTCTCCGGCAGCAGTACTTC

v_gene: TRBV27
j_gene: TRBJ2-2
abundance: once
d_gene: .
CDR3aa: CASSLMGAANTGELFF
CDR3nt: TGTGCCAGCAGTTTAATGGGGGCCGCGAACACCGGGGAGCTGTTTTTT

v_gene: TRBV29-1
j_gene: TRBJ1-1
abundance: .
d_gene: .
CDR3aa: CSVEEGGYSEAFF
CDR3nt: TGCAGCGTTGAAGAAGGCGGATACTCTGAAGCTTTCTTT

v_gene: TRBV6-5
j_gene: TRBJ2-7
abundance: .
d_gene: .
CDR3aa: CASSAPWRKNEQYF
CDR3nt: TGTGCCAGCAGTGCCCCGTGGAGGAAAAACGAGCAGTACTTC

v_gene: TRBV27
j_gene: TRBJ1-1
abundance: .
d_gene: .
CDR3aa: CASSHSPLQGRIDTEAFF
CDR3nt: TGTGCCAGCAGCCACAGCCCGTTACAGGGTAGGATCGACACTGAAGCTTTCTTT

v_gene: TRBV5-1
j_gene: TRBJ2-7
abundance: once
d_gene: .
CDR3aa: CASSPEGAYEQYF
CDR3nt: TGCGCCAGCAGCCCCGAGGGGGCCTACGAGCAGTACTTC

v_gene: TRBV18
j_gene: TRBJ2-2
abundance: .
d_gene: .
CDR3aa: CASSPLRITDSTGELFF
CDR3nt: TGTGCCAGCTCACCACTAAGAATCACGGACTCCACCGGGGAGCTGTTTTTT

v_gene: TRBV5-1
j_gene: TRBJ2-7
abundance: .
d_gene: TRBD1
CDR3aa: CASSQGQGSAEQYF
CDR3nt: TGCGCCAGCAGCCAGGGACAGGGGAGTGCCGAGCAGTACTTC

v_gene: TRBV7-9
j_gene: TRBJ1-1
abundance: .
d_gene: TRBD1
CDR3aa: CASSSDRDDTEAFF
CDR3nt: TGTGCCAGCAGCTCCGACAGGGACGACACTGAAGCTTTCTTT

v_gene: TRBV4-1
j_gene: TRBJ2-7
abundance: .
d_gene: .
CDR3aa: CASSRNRDSYEQYF
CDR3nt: TGCGCCAGCAGCCGGAACAGGGATTCCTACGAGCAGTACTTC

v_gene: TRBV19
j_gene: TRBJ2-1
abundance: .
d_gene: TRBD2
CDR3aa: CASMRLAGERNEQFF
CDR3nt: TGTGCCAGTATGAGACTAGCGGGAGAGCGGAATGAGCAGTTCTTC

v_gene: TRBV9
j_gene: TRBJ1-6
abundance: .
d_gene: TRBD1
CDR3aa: CASNGQGGNSPLHF
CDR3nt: TGTGCCAGCAACGGACAGGGAGGAAATTCACCCCTCCACTTT